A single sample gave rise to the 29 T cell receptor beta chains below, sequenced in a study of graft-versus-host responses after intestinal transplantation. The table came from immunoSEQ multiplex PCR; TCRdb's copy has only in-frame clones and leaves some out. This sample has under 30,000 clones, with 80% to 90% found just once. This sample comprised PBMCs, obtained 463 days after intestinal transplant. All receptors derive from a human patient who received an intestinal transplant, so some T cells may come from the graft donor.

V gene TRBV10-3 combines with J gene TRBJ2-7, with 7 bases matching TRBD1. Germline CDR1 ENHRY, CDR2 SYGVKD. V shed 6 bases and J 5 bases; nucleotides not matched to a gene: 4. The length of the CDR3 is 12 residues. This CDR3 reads CAIRQGLDEQYF. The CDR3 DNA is TGTGCCATCAGACAGGGGCTGGACGAGCAGTACTTC.

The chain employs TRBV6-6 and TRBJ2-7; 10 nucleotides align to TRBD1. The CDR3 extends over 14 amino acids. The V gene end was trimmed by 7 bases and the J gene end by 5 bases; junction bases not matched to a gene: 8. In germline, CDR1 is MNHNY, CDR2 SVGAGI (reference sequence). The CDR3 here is CASTDSGTGDEQYF. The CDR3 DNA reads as TGTGCCAGCACCGACAGTGGGACAGGGGACGAGCAGTACTTC.

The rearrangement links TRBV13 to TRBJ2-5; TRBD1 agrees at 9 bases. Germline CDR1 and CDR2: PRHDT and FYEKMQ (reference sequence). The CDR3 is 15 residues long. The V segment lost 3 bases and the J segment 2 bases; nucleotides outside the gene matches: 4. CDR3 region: CASSFRTGEQETQYF. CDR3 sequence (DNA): TGTGCCAGCAGCTTTAGGACAGGGGAACAAGAGACCCAGTACTTC.

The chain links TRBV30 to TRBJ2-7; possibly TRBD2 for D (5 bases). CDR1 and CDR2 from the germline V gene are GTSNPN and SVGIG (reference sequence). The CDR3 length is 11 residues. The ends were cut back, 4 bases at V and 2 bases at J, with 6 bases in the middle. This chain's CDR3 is CAWTGTYEQYF. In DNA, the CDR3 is TGTGCCTGGACCGGGACCTACGAGCAGTACTTC.

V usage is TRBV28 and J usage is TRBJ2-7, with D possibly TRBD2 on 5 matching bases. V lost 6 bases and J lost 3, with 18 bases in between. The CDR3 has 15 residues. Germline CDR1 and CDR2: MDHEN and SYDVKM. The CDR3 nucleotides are TGTGCCAGCAGGTACGACACATCGGACTTCTACGAGCAGTACTTC. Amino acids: CASRYDTSDFYEQYF.

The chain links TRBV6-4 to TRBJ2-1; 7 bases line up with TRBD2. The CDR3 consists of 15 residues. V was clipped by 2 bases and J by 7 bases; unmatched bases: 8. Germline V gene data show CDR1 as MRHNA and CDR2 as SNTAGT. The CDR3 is CASSDGRVGSNEQFF. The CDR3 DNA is TGTGCCAGCAGTGACGGGAGGGTGGGGTCGAATGAGCAGTTCTTC.

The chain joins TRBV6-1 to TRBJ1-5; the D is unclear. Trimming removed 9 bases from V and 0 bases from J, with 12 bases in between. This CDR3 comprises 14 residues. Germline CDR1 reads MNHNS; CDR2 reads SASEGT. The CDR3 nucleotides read TGTGCCAGTGTGTCGGAGTATAGCAATCAGCCCCAGCATTTT. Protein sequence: CASVSEYSNQPQHF.

The CDR3 loop reads CASSDGQGFYYGYTF. The CDR3 DNA sequence: TGTGCCAGCAGTGACGGGCAGGGGTTTTACTATGGCTACACCTTC. The genes are TRBV28 and TRBJ1-2; D might be TRBD1 (6 bases). The CDR3 contains 15 residues. From germline, CDR1 is MDHEN and CDR2 SYDVKM. Trimming took off 5 bases at V and 3 bases at J, with 16 bases between the two ends.

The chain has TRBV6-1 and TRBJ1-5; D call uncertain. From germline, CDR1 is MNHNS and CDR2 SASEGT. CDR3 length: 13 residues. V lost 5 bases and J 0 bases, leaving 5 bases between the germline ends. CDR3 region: CASSRISNQPQHF. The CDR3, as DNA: TGTGCCAGCAGTAGGATTAGCAATCAGCCCCAGCATTTT.

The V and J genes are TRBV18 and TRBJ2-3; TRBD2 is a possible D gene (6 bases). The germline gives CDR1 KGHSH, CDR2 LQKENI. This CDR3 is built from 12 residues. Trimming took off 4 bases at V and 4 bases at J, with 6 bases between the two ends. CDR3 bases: TGTGCCAGCTCACGGGGGGCAGATACGCAGTATTTT. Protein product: CASSRGADTQYF.

CDR3 loop: CASSLGWSYNEQFF. The CDR3 DNA reads as TGTGCCAGCAGCTTGGGGTGGTCCTACAATGAGCAGTTCTTC. The V call is TRBV5-6, the J call TRBJ2-1; no definite D call. The germline gives CDR1 SGHDT, CDR2 YYEEEE. Trimming removed 0 bases from V and 1 base from J, with 5 bases in between. The CDR3 runs to 14 residues.

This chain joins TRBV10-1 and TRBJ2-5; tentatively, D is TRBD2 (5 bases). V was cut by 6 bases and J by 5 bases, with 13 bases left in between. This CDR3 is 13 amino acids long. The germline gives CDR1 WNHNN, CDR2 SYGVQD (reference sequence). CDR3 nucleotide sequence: TGCGCCAGCAGCCCAGCGGAATGGGAGACCCAGTACTTC. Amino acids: CASSPAEWETQYF.

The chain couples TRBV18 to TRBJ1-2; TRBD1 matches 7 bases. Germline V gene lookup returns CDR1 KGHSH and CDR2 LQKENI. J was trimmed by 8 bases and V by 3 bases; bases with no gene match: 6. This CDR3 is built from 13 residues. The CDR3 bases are TGTGCCAGCTCACCTGACAGGGAAGGCGGCTACACCTTC. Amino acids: CASSPDREGGYTF.

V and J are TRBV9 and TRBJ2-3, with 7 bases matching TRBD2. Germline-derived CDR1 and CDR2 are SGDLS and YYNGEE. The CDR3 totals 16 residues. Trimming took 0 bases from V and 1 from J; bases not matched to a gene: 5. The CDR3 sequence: CASSVDFGRRTDTQYF. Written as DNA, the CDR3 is TGTGCCAGCAGCGTAGATTTCGGGAGGCGCACAGATACGCAGTATTTT.

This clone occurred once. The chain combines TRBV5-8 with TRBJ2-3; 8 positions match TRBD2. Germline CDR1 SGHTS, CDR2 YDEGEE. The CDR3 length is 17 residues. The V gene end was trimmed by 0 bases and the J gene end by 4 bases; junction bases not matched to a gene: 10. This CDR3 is CASSLAPGGRSPDTQYF. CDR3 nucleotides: TGTGCCAGCAGCTTGGCCCCGGGGGGGCGATCTCCAGATACGCAGTATTTT.

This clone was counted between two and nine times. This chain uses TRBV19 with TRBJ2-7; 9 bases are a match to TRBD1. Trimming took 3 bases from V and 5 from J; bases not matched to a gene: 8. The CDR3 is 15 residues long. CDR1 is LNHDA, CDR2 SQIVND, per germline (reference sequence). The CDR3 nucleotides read TGTGCCAGTAGTATGGCCGGGACAGGGTTCGACGAGCAGTACTTC. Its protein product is CASSMAGTGFDEQYF. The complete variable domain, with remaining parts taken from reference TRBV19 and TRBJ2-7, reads DGGITQSPKYLFRKEGQNVTLSCEQNLNHDAMYWYRQDPGQGLRLIYYSQIVNDFQKGDIAEGYSVSREKKESFPLTVTSAQKNPTAFYLCASSMAGTGFDEQYFGPGTRLTVT.

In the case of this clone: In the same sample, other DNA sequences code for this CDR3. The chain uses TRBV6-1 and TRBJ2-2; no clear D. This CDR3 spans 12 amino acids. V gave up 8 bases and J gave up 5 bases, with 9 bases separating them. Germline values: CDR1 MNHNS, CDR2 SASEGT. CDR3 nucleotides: TGTGCCAGCCATCGTCGGACCGGGGAGCTGTTTTTT. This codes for CASHRRTGELFF.

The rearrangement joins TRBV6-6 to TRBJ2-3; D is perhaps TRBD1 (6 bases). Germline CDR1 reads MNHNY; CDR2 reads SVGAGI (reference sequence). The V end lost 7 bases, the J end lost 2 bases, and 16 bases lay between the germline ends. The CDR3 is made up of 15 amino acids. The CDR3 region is CASTNRAQHTDTQYF. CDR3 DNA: TGTGCCAGCACTAACAGGGCCCAACACACAGATACGCAGTATTTT.

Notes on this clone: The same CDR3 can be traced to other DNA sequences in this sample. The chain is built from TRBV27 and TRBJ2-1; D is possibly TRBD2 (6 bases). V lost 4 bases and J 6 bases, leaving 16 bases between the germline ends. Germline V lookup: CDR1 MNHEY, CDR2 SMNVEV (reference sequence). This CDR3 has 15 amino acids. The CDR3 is CASSSVVAGSNEQFF. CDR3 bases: TGTGCCAGCAGTTCGGTCGTGGCCGGGAGCAATGAGCAGTTCTTC.

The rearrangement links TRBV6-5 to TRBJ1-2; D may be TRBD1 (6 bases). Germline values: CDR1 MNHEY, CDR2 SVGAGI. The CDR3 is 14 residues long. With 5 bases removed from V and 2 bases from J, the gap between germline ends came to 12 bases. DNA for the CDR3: TGTGCCAGCAGTCGGGGGCTCGGGAACTATGGCTACACCTTC. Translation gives CASSRGLGNYGYTF.

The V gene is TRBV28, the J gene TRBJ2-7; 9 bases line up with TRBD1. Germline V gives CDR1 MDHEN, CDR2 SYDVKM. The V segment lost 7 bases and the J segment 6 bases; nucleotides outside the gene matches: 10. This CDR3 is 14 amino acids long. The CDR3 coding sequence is TGTGCCAGCACAAAACGGACAGGGGATGGCGAGCAGTACTTC. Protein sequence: CASTKRTGDGEQYF.

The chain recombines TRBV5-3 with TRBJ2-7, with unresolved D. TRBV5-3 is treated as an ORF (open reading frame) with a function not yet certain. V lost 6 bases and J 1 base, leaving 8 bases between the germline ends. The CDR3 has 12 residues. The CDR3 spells CARIWSSYEQYF. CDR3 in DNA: TGTGCCAGAATATGGTCTTCCTACGAGCAGTACTTC.

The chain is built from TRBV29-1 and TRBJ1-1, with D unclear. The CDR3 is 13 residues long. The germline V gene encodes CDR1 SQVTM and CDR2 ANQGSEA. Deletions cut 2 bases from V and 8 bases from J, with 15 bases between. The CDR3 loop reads CSVEPGMDGEAFF. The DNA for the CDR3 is TGCAGCGTTGAACCCGGGATGGATGGCGAAGCTTTCTTT. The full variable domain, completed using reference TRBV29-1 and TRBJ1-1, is SAVISQKPSRDICQRGTSLTIQCQVDSQVTMMFWYRQQPGQSLTLIATANQGSEATYESGFVIDKFPISRPNLTFSTLTVSNMSPEDSSIYLCSVEPGMDGEAFFGQGTRLTVV.

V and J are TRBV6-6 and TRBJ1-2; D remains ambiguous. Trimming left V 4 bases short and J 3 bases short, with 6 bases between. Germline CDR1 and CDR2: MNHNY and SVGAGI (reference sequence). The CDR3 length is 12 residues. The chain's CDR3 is CASSSADYGYTF. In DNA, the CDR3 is TGTGCCAGCAGTTCGGCGGACTATGGCTACACCTTC.

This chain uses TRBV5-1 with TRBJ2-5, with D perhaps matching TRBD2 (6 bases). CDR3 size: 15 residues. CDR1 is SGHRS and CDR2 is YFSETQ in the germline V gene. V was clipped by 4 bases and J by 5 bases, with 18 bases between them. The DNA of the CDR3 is TGCGCCAGCAGCGGCGGAGGGGACCCCAGCGAGACCCAGTACTTC. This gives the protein CASSGGGDPSETQYF.

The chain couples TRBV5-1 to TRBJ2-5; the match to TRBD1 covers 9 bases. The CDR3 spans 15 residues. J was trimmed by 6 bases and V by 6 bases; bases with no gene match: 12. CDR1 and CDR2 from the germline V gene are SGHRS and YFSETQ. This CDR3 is CASTHEGQGRQTQYF. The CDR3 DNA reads TGCGCCAGCACCCACGAGGGACAGGGCAGGCAGACCCAGTACTTC.

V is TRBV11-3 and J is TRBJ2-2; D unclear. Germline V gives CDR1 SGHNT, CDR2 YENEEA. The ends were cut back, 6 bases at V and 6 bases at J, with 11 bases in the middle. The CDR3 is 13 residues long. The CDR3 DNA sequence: TGTGCCAGCAGTCCTACTGCCGCCGGGGAGCTGTTTTTT. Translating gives CASSPTAAGELFF.

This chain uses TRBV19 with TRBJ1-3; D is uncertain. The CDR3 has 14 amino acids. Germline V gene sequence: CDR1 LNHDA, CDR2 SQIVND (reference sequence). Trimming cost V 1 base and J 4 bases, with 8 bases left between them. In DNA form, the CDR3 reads TGTGCCAGTAGTATAGCGGTCGCGGGAAACACCATATATTTT. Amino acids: CASSIAVAGNTIYF.

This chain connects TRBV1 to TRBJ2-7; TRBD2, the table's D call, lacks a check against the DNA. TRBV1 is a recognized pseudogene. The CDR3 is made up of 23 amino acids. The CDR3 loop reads CTSSQVRIFRRLAGVGCSYEQYF. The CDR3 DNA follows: TGCACCAGCAGCCAAGTTAGGATATTCAGGAGACTAGCGGGAGTGGGATGCTCCTACGAGCAGTACTTC.